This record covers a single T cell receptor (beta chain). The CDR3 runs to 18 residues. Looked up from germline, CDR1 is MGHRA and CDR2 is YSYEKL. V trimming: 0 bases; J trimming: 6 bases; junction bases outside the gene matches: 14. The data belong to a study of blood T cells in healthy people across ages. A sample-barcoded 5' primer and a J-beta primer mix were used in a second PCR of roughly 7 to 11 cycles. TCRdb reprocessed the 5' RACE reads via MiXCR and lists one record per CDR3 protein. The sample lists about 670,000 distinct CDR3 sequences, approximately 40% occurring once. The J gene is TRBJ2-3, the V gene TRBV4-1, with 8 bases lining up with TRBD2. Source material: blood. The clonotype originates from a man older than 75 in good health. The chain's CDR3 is CASSQESGASGHSDTQYF. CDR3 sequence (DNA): TGCGCCAGCAGCCAAGAATCAGGGGCTAGCGGGCATTCGGATACGCAGTATTTT.